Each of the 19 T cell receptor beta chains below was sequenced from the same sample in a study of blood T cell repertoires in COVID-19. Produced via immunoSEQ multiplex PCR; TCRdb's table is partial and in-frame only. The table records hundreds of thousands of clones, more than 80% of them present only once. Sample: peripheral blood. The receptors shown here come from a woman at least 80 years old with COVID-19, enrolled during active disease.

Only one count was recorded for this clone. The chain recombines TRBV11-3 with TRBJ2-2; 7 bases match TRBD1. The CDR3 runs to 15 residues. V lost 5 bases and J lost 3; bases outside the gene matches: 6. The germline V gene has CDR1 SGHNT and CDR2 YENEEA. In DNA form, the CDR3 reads TGTGCCAGCAGCCATGGACAGGTGCACACCGGGGAGCTGTTTTTT. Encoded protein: CASSHGQVHTGELFF.

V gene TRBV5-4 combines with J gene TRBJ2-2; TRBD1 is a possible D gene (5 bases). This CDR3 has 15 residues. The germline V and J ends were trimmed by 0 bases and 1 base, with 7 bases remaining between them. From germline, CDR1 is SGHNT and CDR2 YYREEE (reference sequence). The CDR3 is CASSLAGMNTGELFF. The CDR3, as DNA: TGTGCCAGCAGCTTGGCAGGGATGAACACCGGGGAGCTGTTTTTT.

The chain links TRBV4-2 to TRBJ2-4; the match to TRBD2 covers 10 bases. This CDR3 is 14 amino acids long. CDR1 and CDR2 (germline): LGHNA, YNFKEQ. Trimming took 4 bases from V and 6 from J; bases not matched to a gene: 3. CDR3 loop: CASSPSGSGNIQYF. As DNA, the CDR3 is TGTGCCAGCAGCCCTAGCGGGAGCGGAAACATTCAGTACTTC.

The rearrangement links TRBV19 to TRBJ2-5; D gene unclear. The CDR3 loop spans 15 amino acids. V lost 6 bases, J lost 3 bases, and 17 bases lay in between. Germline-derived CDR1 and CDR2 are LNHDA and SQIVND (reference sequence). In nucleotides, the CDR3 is TGTGCCAGTAGCCCCCTTACCGGGTCAGAAGAGACCCAGTACTTC. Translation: CASSPLTGSEETQYF.

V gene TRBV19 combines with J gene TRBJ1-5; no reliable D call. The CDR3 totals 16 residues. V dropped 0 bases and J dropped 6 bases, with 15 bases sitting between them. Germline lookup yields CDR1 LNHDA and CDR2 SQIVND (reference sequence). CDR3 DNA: TGTGCCAGTAGTATAGATCGGAGGGCACTATCTCAGCCCCAGCATTTT. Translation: CASSIDRRALSQPQHF.

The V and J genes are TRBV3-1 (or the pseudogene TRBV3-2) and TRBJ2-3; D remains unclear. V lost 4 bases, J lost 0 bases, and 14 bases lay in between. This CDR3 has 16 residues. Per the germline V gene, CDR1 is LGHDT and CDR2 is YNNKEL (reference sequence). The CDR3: CASSPGRSPSTDTQYF. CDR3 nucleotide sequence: TGTGCCAGCAGCCCCGGAAGGAGTCCTAGCACAGATACGCAGTATTTT.

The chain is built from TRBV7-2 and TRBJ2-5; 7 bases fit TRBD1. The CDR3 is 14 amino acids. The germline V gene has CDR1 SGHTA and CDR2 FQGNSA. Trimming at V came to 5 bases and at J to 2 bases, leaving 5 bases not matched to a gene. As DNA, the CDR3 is TGTGCCAGCAGCCCGGGACAGCCACAAGAGACCCAGTACTTC. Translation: CASSPGQPQETQYF.

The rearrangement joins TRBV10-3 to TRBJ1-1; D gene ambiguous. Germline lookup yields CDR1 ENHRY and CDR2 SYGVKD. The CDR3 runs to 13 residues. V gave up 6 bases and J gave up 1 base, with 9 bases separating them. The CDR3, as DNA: TGTGCCATCAGGAACAGCGGGAACACTGAAGCTTTCTTT. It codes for CAIRNSGNTEAFF.

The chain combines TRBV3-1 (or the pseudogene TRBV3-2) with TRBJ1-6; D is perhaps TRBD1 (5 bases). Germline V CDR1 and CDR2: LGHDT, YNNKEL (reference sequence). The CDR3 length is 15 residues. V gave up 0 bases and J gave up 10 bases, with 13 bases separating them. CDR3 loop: CASSQDIGGGSPLHF. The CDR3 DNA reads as TGTGCCAGCAGCCAAGATATCGGGGGAGGGTCACCCCTCCACTTT.

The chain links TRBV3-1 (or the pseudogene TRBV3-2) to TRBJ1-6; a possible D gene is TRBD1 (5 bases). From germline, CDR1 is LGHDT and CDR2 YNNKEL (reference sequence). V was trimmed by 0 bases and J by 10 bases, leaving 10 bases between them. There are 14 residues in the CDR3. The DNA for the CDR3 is TGTGCCAGCAGCCAAGAAACAGGCAACTCACCCCTCCACTTT. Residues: CASSQETGNSPLHF.

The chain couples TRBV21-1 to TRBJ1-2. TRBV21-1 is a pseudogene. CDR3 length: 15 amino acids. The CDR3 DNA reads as TGTGCCAGCATGACCCTCCCTAGGTGGCAAACGGGCTACACCTTC. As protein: CASMTLPRWQTGYTF.

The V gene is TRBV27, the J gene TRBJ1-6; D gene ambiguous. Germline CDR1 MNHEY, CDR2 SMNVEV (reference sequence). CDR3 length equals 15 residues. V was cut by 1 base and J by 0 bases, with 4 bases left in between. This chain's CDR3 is CASSLWSSYNSPLHF. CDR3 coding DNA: TGTGCCAGCAGTTTATGGAGCTCCTATAATTCACCCCTCCACTTT.

The DNA of the CDR3 is TGTGCCAGCAGGACAGGGAGTGTTCCAGTCCAAGAGACCCAGTACTTC. Residues: CASRTGSVPVQETQYF. The V and J genes are TRBV2 and TRBJ2-5; 7 bases agree with TRBD1. The V gene end was trimmed by 6 bases and the J gene end by 1 base; junction bases not matched to a gene: 11. Germline assignment: CDR1 SNHLY and CDR2 FYNNEI. The CDR3 contains 16 residues.

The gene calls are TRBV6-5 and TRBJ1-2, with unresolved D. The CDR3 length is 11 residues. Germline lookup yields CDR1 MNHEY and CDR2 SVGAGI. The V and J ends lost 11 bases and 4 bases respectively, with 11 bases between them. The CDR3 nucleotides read TGTGCCGCGGGGAGGTTCTATGGCTACACCTTC. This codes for CAAGRFYGYTF.

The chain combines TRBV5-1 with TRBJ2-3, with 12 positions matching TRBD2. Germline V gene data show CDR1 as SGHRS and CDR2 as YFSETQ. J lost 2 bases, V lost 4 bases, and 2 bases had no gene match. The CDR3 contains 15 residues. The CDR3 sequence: CASSRTSGNTDTQYF. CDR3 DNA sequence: TGCGCCAGCAGCCGGACTAGCGGGAACACAGATACGCAGTATTTT.

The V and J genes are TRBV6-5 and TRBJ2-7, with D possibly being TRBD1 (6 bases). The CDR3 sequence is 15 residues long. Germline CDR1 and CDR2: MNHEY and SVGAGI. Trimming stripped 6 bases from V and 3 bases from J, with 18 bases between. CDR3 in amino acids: CASRVHRQAYYEQYF. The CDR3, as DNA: TGTGCCAGCAGAGTCCACCGACAGGCTTACTACGAGCAGTACTTC.

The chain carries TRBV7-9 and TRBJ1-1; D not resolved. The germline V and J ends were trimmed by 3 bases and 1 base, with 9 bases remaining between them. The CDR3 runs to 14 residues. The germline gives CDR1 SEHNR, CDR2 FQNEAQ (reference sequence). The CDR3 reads CASSFRTSNTEAFF. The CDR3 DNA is TGTGCCAGCAGCTTCCGCACTTCGAACACTGAAGCTTTCTTT.

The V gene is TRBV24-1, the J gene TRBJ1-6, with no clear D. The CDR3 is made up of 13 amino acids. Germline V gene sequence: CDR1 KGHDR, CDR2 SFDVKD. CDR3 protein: CSRAGLINSPLHF. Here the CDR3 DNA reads TGTTCCCGAGCGGGCCTGATTAATTCACCCCTCCACTTT.

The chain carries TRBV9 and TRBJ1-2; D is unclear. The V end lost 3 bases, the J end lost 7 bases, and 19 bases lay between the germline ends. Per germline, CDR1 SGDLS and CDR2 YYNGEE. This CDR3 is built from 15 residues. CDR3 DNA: TGTGCCAGCAGCGGATCACTGGGGAGTTTGAGTGGCTACACCTTC. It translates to CASSGSLGSLSGYTF.